These T cell receptor beta chains were read from a single sample in a study of blood T cells in healthy people across ages. TCRdb recomputed calls from the 5' RACE reads with MiXCR, one row per CDR3 protein. The sample comprises approximately 960,000 distinct CDR3 sequences, about 29% of which are singletons, and roughly 10% rests with the top ten. These data were also filed under a second study, of T cells of mothers and their children.

Sequencing was carried out using blood. The source is a woman between 35 and 50 years old in good health. Each CDR3 is given with its conserved first and last residue. A D gene is named only where the DNA matches it firmly. Rows give clone size only sometimes, using once, few, many, or a class for an expanded clone.

j_call d_call clone_size v_call cdr3_aa cdr3_nt
TRBJ2-3 TRBD1 NA TRBV12-3/TRBV12-4 CASGRQGAGADTQYF TGTGCCAGCGGTAGACAGGGGGCAGGGGCAGATACGCAGTATTTT
TRBJ1-5 NA NA TRBV6-6 CASSYMSRESQPQHF TGTGCCAGCAGTTACATGAGCAGGGAAAGTCAGCCCCAGCATTTT
TRBJ2-7 NA few TRBV20-1 CSANVLYEQYF TGCAGTGCTAACGTTCTATACGAGCAGTACTTC
TRBJ2-5 NA NA TRBV4-1 CASSQDRGGFGETQYF TGCGCCAGCAGCCAAGATCGAGGAGGGTTCGGAGAGACCCAGTACTTC
TRBJ2-3 NA NA TRBV5-1 CASSLFGTDTQYF TGCGCCAGCAGCTTGTTTGGAACAGATACGCAGTATTTT
TRBJ2-5 TRBD2 few TRBV9 CASSGLTSGGTETQYF TGTGCCAGCAGCGGTTTGACTAGCGGGGGGACGGAGACCCAGTACTTC
TRBJ2-1 TRBD1 NA TRBV6-2/TRBV6-3 CASSFRQGTYNEQFF TGTGCCAGCAGTTTCCGACAGGGAACCTACAATGAGCAGTTCTTC
TRBJ1-1 NA NA TRBV6-6 CASSLLPGPNRDTEAFF TGTGCCAGCAGTTTATTACCGGGGCCTAACCGGGACACTGAAGCTTTCTTT
TRBJ2-3 NA few TRBV5-1 CASSPRRFSRTDTQYF TGCGCCAGCAGCCCCCGACGGTTCTCTCGCACAGATACGCAGTATTTT
TRBJ2-5 TRBD2 few TRBV12-3/TRBV12-4 CASSPASLAGASLWETQYF TGTGCCAGCAGTCCAGCCTCACTAGCGGGGGCCTCCTTGTGGGAGACCCAGTACTTC
TRBJ2-1 NA NA TRBV5-6 CASSLPGPHNEQFF TGTGCCAGTAGCTTGCCGGGACCTCACAATGAGCAGTTCTTC
TRBJ2-7 NA NA TRBV5-5 CASSLPGQRYEQYF TGTGCCAGCAGCTTACCGGGACAACGCTACGAGCAGTACTTC
TRBJ2-7 NA many TRBV7-2 CASSSAFYEQYF TGTGCCAGCAGCTCCGCTTTTTACGAGCAGTACTTC
TRBJ2-1 NA NA TRBV18 CASSELENNEQFF TGTGCCAGCTCGGAGCTAGAGAACAATGAGCAGTTCTTC
TRBJ1-1 NA many TRBV18 CASSPDRLNTEAFF TGTGCCAGCAGCCCAGACAGGTTGAACACTGAAGCTTTCTTT
TRBJ2-7 NA NA TRBV12-3/TRBV12-4 CASSLDHRRGSYEQYF TGTGCCAGCAGTTTAGATCACAGGCGAGGCTCCTACGAGCAGTACTTC